This passage covers 10 T cell receptor beta chains from one sample sequenced in a study of blood T cells in healthy people across ages. A J-beta primer mix and a sample-barcoded 5' primer were used in a second PCR of roughly 7 to 12 cycles. TCRdb called the 5' RACE reads again in MiXCR, with one record for every CDR3 protein. The top ten hold 30% to 40% of the sample, which has about 640,000 distinct CDR3 sequences, under 70% seen once. The sequencing input was blood. Source of these receptors: a man between 60 and 70 years old in good health.

The chain links TRBV6-5 to TRBJ1-2, with a possible D match to TRBD1 (5 bases). V was shortened by 6 bases and J by 4 bases, with 12 bases between the two germline ends. Germline V lookup: CDR1 MNHEY, CDR2 SVGAGI. The CDR3 sequence is 13 residues long. CDR3 sequence (DNA): TGTGCCAGCAGCTCAGGGTGGGTCTATGGCTACACCTTC. Encoded protein: CASSSGWVYGYTF.

The CDR3 sequence: CASSEAGSYSPLHF. The CDR3 nucleotides read TGTGCCAGCAGTGAAGCAGGCTCCTATTCACCCCTCCACTTT. The V and J genes are TRBV2 and TRBJ1-6; D is unclear. Germline V gives CDR1 SNHLY, CDR2 FYNNEI. There are 14 residues in the CDR3. V was shortened by 0 bases and J by 8 bases, with 8 bases between the two germline ends.

This clonotype was found once. As DNA, the CDR3 is TGTGCCAGCCGACTCCAGTCGAGCACTGAAGCTTTCTTT. Amino acids: CASRLQSSTEAFF. J is TRBJ1-1 and V is TRBV18; the D is unclear. V was pared by 8 bases and J by 4 bases, with 14 bases between. CDR1 KGHSH and CDR2 LQKENI come from the germline V gene. The CDR3 runs 13 residues.

This chain connects TRBV5-1 to TRBJ2-1; TRBD2 might be the D (6 bases). V was clipped by 1 base and J by 8 bases, with 16 bases between them. The V gene's germline CDR1 is SGHRS and CDR2 YFSETQ. This CDR3 is 15 amino acids long. CDR3 sequence: CASSLYGDWGDEQFF. The CDR3, as DNA: TGCGCCAGCAGCTTGTATGGCGACTGGGGGGATGAGCAGTTCTTC.

CDR3 nucleotides: TGTGCCAGCAGTGAAGCGCTTACTAGCGGGAGGGGGACCCAGTACTTC. Its translation: CASSEALTSGRGTQYF. The V call is TRBV2, the J call TRBJ2-5; TRBD2 aligns across 13 bases. Looked up from germline, CDR1 is SNHLY and CDR2 is FYNNEI. This CDR3 is 16 amino acids long. V was clipped by 0 bases and J by 7 bases; unmatched bases: 5.

The rearrangement joins TRBV20-1 to TRBJ2-3; possibly TRBD1 for D (5 bases). This CDR3 has 12 amino acids. CDR1 is DFQATT and CDR2 is SNEGSKA in the germline V gene (reference sequence). Trimming shortened V by 6 bases and J by 10 bases, and 17 bases separated the two germline ends. CDR3 region: CSAPDRGQSQYF. CDR3 sequence (DNA): TGCAGTGCCCCTGACAGAGGCCAATCGCAGTATTTT.

This clonotype turned up a few times. CDR3 amino acids: CSVGTDRGNTEAFF. CDR3 sequence (DNA): TGCAGCGTTGGGACGGACAGGGGGAACACTGAAGCTTTCTTT. The V call is TRBV29-1, the J call TRBJ1-1, with 9 bases matching TRBD1. The CDR3 has 14 residues. The V and J ends lost 4 bases and 1 base, in that order; junction bases with no gene match: 4. CDR1 and CDR2 (germline): SQVTM, ANQGSEA.

The chain recombines TRBV2 with TRBJ2-2; D possibly corresponds to TRBD2 (6 bases). The CDR3 covers 16 residues. CDR1 and CDR2 (germline): SNHLY, FYNNEI. V lost 6 bases and J 6 bases, leaving 20 bases between the germline ends. CDR3 sequence: CASSPRLAPIAGELFF. CDR3 nucleotide sequence: TGTGCCAGCAGCCCGAGGCTAGCGCCTATCGCCGGGGAGCTGTTTTTT.

This clonotype was detected only a few times. This chain joins TRBV4-1 and TRBJ2-5; D may be TRBD2 (6 bases). The CDR3 extends over 13 amino acids. V lost 2 bases and J 3 bases, leaving 7 bases between the germline ends. Germline V gives CDR1 MGHRA, CDR2 YSYEKL. The CDR3 sequence is CASSQWGEETQYF. The CDR3 coding sequence is TGCGCCAGCAGCCAATGGGGGGAAGAGACCCAGTACTTC.

V gene TRBV14 combines with J gene TRBJ2-5; D may match TRBD1 or TRBD2 (5 bases each). The V gene lost 2 bases and the J gene lost 5 bases, with 18 bases spanning the gap. Germline V gene sequence: CDR1 SGHDN, CDR2 FVKESK. The CDR3 loop spans 16 amino acids. CDR3 bases: TGTGCCAGCAGCCAAAGGTGGGACCACAATCGGGAGACCCAGTACTTC. This codes for CASSQRWDHNRETQYF.